The clone carrying this T cell receptor beta chain was found many times. What it recognizes is unknown. The DNA ends 3 residues before the CDR3 does, and the rest of the CDR3 is filled in from the germline J gene. The data are from a study of T cell clonality in common variable immunodeficiency. In germline, CDR1 is SGHNT, CDR2 YENEEA. The CDR3 has 15 residues. J gave up 2 bases and V 6 bases, and 4 bases lay outside the gene matches. Assay used: immunoSEQ multiplex PCR; TCRdb lists only in-frame clones, some missing. The profile covers just over 20,000 clones, none occurring a single time. General study points: Common variable immunodeficiency TCR beta sequences reportedly had fewer deletions and N-nucleotide insertions.

Patients had low serum IgG, IgA and/or IgM and specific antibody deficiency. The TCR originated in a human donor with common variable immunodeficiency. J is TRBJ2-1 and V is TRBV11-3; 10 nucleotides line up with TRBD2. Material: peripheral blood mononuclear cells. The DNA read from the CDR3 is TGTGCCAGCAGTTTTAGCGGGGGGACCTACAATGAG. It encodes CASSFSGGTYNE. The entire CDR3 sequence reads CASSFSGGTYNEQFF.